The T cell receptor beta chain described here comes from a study of beta chain features in type 1 diabetes. Study-wide results and caveats: Researchers report that Type 1 diabetes patients had moderately but significantly shorter TCRB CDR3s across all four CD4+ subsets. Patients and controls would share equally any PCR tilt toward shorter templates. HLA influence on TCRB rearrangement stayed unresolved here. The study found fewer insertions and more deletions at VDJ junctions in type 1 diabetes patients. Cells with high TCR expression could be over-represented by cDNA sequencing.

This clone turned up a few times. Its antigen remains unknown. Trimming left V 4 bases short and J 1 base short, with 9 bases between. The CDR3 is 14 residues long. Germline loops: CDR1 SGHDN, CDR2 FVKESK. Reverse transcription of all isolated RNA meant that expressed TCRB transcripts were sequenced. The table came from immunoSEQ multiplex PCR; TCRdb's copy has only in-frame clones and leaves some out. This table has some 330,000 clones, around 12% appearing once. The rearrangement links TRBV14 to TRBJ2-3, with D possibly being TRBD2 (5 bases). The origin of this receptor is a woman aged 18-29 years with type 1 diabetes. Source material: naive CD4+ T cells from blood. The CDR3 here is CASSPRLRTDTQYF. CDR3 bases: TGTGCCAGCAGCCCCCGACTACGCACAGATACGCAGTATTTT.